This entry lists 32 T cell receptor beta chains sequenced from one sample in a study of T cell responses to AZD1222 COVID-19 vaccine. The data were produced by immunoSEQ multiplex PCR, yet TCRdb's version contains in-frame clones alone and is incomplete. The repertoire holds more than 80,000 clones, with roughly 90% as singletons. The source material was peripheral blood, sampled on day 0 of AZD1222 vaccination. The source of these receptors is an adult in good health.

The genes are TRBV9 and TRBJ2-7, with D tentatively TRBD2 (5 bases). Trimming took 0 bases from V and 6 from J, leaving 10 bases between them. CDR3 length: 13 amino acids. Germline V gene data show CDR1 as SGDLS and CDR2 as YYNGEE. The CDR3 region is CASSVGWAGEQYF. The CDR3 bases are TGTGCCAGCAGCGTAGGATGGGCGGGCGAGCAGTACTTC.

The J gene is TRBJ1-1, the V gene TRBV5-1; perhaps TRBD1 as D (6 bases). The CDR3 is 15 amino acids. Trimming took 4 bases from V and 1 from J, leaving 14 bases between them. CDR1 is SGHRS and CDR2 is YFSETQ in the germline V gene. The CDR3 nucleotides are TGCGCCAGCAGCACCACCCCGGGACAGAACACTGAAGCTTTCTTT. The encoded protein is CASSTTPGQNTEAFF.

The chain uses TRBV6-2 or TRBV6-3 and TRBJ2-3, with TRBD1 as a possible D gene (7 bases). V shed 5 bases and J shed 2 bases, with 14 bases lying between them. CDR3 length: 15 amino acids. Germline V gives CDR1 MNHEY, CDR2 SVGEGT. The DNA of the CDR3 is TGTGCCAGCAGTCCGGGGGACAGCCCCACAGATACGCAGTATTTT. Amino acids: CASSPGDSPTDTQYF.

This clone was detected only a few times. The rearrangement links TRBV24-1 to TRBJ1-5; 12 bases align to TRBD1. The CDR3 totals 16 residues. Germline CDR1 is KGHDR and CDR2 is SFDVKD. Germline trimming cut 5 bases from V and 4 bases from J; bases unmatched to any gene: 5. CDR3 residues: CATSGGDRGRNQPQHF. The CDR3 DNA sequence: TGTGCCACCAGTGGGGGGGACAGGGGGCGAAATCAGCCCCAGCATTTT.

The rearrangement links TRBV5-1 to TRBJ2-1, with 8 positions matching TRBD2. V was pared by 0 bases and J by 7 bases, with 6 bases of the junction left unmatched. The CDR3 has 15 residues. Germline-derived CDR1 and CDR2 are SGHRS and YFSETQ. CDR3 sequence reads: CASSLGGTSYNEQFF. CDR3 nucleotides: TGCGCCAGCAGCTTGGGGGGGACTAGTTATAATGAGCAGTTCTTC.

The chain links TRBV5-7 to TRBJ2-7; 8 bases are shared with TRBD1. TRBV5-7 is designated an ORF whose function remains uncertain. J gave up 5 bases and V 3 bases, and 13 bases lay outside the gene matches. The CDR3 consists of 16 residues. This CDR3 reads CASSCLGQGSVNEQYF. The DNA for the CDR3 is TGTGCCAGCAGCTGCCTCGGACAGGGTAGTGTCAACGAGCAGTACTTC.

The V and J genes are TRBV7-9 and TRBJ2-1; 9 bases match TRBD1. Germline V gives CDR1 SEHNR, CDR2 FQNEAQ (reference sequence). Germline trimming cut 2 bases from V and 8 bases from J; bases unmatched to any gene: 7. The CDR3 spans 15 residues. DNA of the CDR3: TGTGCCAGCAGCTTATGGGGACAGGGAGGGCATGAGCAGTTCTTC. Residues: CASSLWGQGGHEQFF. Full variable domain (remainder filled in from reference TRBV7-9 and TRBJ2-1): DTGVSQNPRHKITKRGQNVTFRCDPISEHNRLYWYRQTLGQGPEFLTYFQNEAQLEKSRLLSDRFSAERPKGSFSTLEIQRTEQGDSAMYLCASSLWGQGGHEQFFGPGTRLTVL.

The V gene is TRBV10-3, the J gene TRBJ1-6, with a tentative D call TRBD1 (5 bases). Germline CDR1 ENHRY, CDR2 SYGVKD. The V end lost 0 bases, the J end lost 6 bases, and 9 bases lay between the germline ends. The CDR3 is 15 amino acids. The CDR3 loop is CAISESGDSNSPLHF. CDR3 coding DNA: TGTGCCATCAGTGAGTCAGGAGACAGTAATTCACCCCTCCACTTT.

The chain combines TRBV19 with TRBJ1-1; TRBD1 might be the D (6 bases). The V end lost 5 bases, the J end lost 5 bases, and 15 bases lay between the germline ends. CDR1 and CDR2 from the germline V gene are LNHDA and SQIVND (reference sequence). The CDR3 is made up of 14 amino acids. The CDR3 nucleotides read TGTGCCAGTAGTTCGGGGGGGGCGCGAACTGAAGCTTTCTTT. It translates to CASSSGGARTEAFF. Based on the CDR3 plus reference TRBV19 and TRBJ1-1, the full variable domain is DGGITQSPKYLFRKEGQNVTLSCEQNLNHDAMYWYRQDPGQGLRLIYYSQIVNDFQKGDIAEGYSVSREKKESFPLTVTSAQKNPTAFYLCASSSGGARTEAFFGQGTRLTVV.

The chain combines TRBV19 with TRBJ2-3, with TRBD2 matching over 7 bases. This CDR3 has 15 residues. Germline CDR1 reads LNHDA; CDR2 reads SQIVND (reference sequence). With V trimmed by 6 bases and J by 0 bases, 6 bases remained unmatched. The CDR3, as DNA: TGTGCCAGTAGACCGGGGGGAATTAGCACAGATACGCAGTATTTT. Translation: CASRPGGISTDTQYF.

This rearrangement joins TRBV5-1 to TRBJ2-2; weak D call: TRBD1 (5 bases). The CDR3 is 16 residues long. With 5 bases removed from V and 1 base from J, the gap between germline ends came to 15 bases. The germline V gene has CDR1 SGHRS and CDR2 YFSETQ. This chain's CDR3 is CASSDRGRGNTGELFF. The CDR3 bases are TGCGCCAGCAGTGATAGGGGTCGCGGGAACACCGGGGAGCTGTTTTTT.

The chain employs TRBV9 and TRBJ2-7, with D unclear. Per germline, CDR1 SGDLS and CDR2 YYNGEE. The CDR3 contains 11 residues. The V end was cut by 4 bases, the J end by 6 bases, with 8 bases between. CDR3 sequence: CASSPVGEQYF. The CDR3 coding sequence is TGTGCCAGCAGCCCAGTGGGCGAGCAGTACTTC. Full variable domain (remainder filled in from reference TRBV9 and TRBJ2-7): DSGVTQTPKHLITATGQRVTLRCSPRSGDLSVYWYQQSLDQGLQFLIQYYNGEERAKGNILERFSAQQFPDLHSELNLSSLELGDSALYFCASSPVGEQYFGPGTRLTVT.

The count of this clone is one. The CDR3 reads CASSSHRDPQETQYF. DNA of the CDR3: TGTGCCAGCAGCTCACACAGGGACCCCCAAGAGACCCAGTACTTC. The rearrangement uses TRBV7-2 and TRBJ2-5, with D perhaps TRBD1 (6 bases). Trimming took 4 bases from V and 1 from J, leaving 13 bases between them. In germline, CDR1 is SGHTA, CDR2 FQGNSA. The CDR3 runs to 15 residues.

This clone occurred once. J is TRBJ2-3 and V is TRBV28; 7 nucleotides agree with TRBD1. The CDR3 loop spans 14 amino acids. Trimming at V came to 6 bases and at J to 0 bases, leaving 3 bases not matched to a gene. Germline assignment: CDR1 MDHEN and CDR2 SYDVKM. Here the CDR3 DNA reads TGTGCCAGCAGAACAGGGGCTAGCACAGATACGCAGTATTTT. Its protein product is CASRTGASTDTQYF.

This chain links TRBV28 with TRBJ2-4; D might be TRBD1 (6 bases). In germline, CDR1 is MDHEN, CDR2 SYDVKM. CDR3 length: 15 amino acids. V lost 6 bases and J lost 0, with 12 bases in between. CDR3 sequence: CASRRQGLAKNIQYF. CDR3 DNA: TGTGCCAGCAGACGTCAGGGGTTAGCCAAAAACATTCAGTACTTC.

This clone is a singleton in its sample. Other nucleotide sequences from this sample produce the same CDR3. The chain couples TRBV5-1 to TRBJ1-4; TRBD1 matches 8 bases. V shed 4 bases, J shed 8 bases, and the junction held 7 bases outside the gene matches. Germline CDR1 and CDR2: SGHRS and YFSETQ. The CDR3 is made up of 14 amino acids. The CDR3 loop is CASSLDREGEKLFF. In DNA, the CDR3 is TGCGCCAGCAGCCTGGACAGGGAGGGCGAAAAACTGTTTTTT.

The V call is TRBV6-6, the J call TRBJ2-7, with TRBD1 matching over 7 bases. The CDR3 loop spans 13 amino acids. J lost 6 bases, V lost 7 bases, and 9 bases had no gene match. Germline loops: CDR1 MNHNY, CDR2 SVGAGI (reference sequence). The CDR3 is CASTSQGWGEQYF. The DNA for the CDR3 is TGTGCCAGCACCTCACAGGGGTGGGGCGAGCAGTACTTC.

The chain couples TRBV6-2 or TRBV6-3 to TRBJ1-1, with D perhaps matching TRBD1 (5 bases). CDR1 is MNHEY, CDR2 SVGEGT, per germline. V lost 4 bases to trimming and J lost 4 bases, with 10 bases between them. The CDR3 loop spans 13 amino acids. The CDR3 bases are TGTGCCAGCAGTTTTCAGGGACCCACTGAAGCTTTCTTT. It codes for CASSFQGPTEAFF.

The J gene is TRBJ1-1, the V gene TRBV27; TRBD1 might be the D (5 bases). Trimming stripped 5 bases from V and 3 bases from J, with 10 bases between. CDR3 length: 13 amino acids. Germline V CDR1 and CDR2: MNHEY, SMNVEV (reference sequence). The CDR3 DNA sequence: TGTGCCAGCAGTCCCAGGGCGTACACTGAAGCTTTCTTT. This sequence encodes CASSPRAYTEAFF.

The chain links TRBV20-1 to TRBJ1-5; a weak D match, TRBD1 (6 bases). V shed 3 bases and J shed 5 bases, with 14 bases lying between them. Germline lookup yields CDR1 DFQATT and CDR2 SNEGSKA (reference sequence). This CDR3 has 14 residues. The CDR3 region has the DNA TGCAGTGCTAGTCTATCGCAGGGGCATCAGCCCCAGCATTTT. Its translation is CSASLSQGHQPQHF.

The rearrangement joins TRBV11-2 to TRBJ2-7; possible D gene TRBD2, 7 bases. This CDR3 is 14 amino acids long. Trimming shortened V by 3 bases and J by 2 bases, and 11 bases separated the two germline ends. Germline CDR1 reads SGHAT; CDR2 reads FQNNGV. The chain's CDR3 is CASSLRGGAYEQYF. As DNA, the CDR3 is TGTGCCAGCAGCTTGAGGGGGGGGGCCTACGAGCAGTACTTC.

This clone was seen only once. V and J are TRBV28 and TRBJ2-1; TRBD2 is a possible D gene (5 bases). Germline V gives CDR1 MDHEN, CDR2 SYDVKM. The CDR3 covers 15 residues. Trimming cost V 7 bases and J 3 bases, with 16 bases left between them. The CDR3 loop is CASTVNSVDYNEQFF. The CDR3 DNA is TGTGCCAGCACCGTGAATAGCGTAGACTACAATGAGCAGTTCTTC.

The gene calls are TRBV6-5 and TRBJ1-3; D unclear. Per the germline V gene, CDR1 is MNHEY and CDR2 is SVGAGI. This CDR3 has 11 residues. V dropped 1 base and J dropped 7 bases, with 2 bases sitting between them. CDR3 nucleotides: TGTGCCAGCAGTTACTTGAACACCATATATTTT. This sequence encodes CASSYLNTIYF.

In this sample, this clone turned up once. J is TRBJ2-7 and V is TRBV19, with 11 bases fitting TRBD2. Germline assignment: CDR1 LNHDA and CDR2 SQIVND (reference sequence). Unmatched junction bases numbered 4, after V lost 5 bases and J lost 1 base. The CDR3 length is 15 residues. The CDR3 nucleotides read TGTGCCAGTAGTCGAACTAGCGGGAGTTCCTACGAGCAGTACTTC. Translating gives CASSRTSGSSYEQYF.

The rearrangement uses TRBV5-5 and TRBJ1-2; 8 nucleotides line up with TRBD1. The ends lost 3 bases at V and 5 bases at J; junction bases unmatched: 0. Germline V lookup: CDR1 SGHKS, CDR2 YYEKEE (reference sequence). This CDR3 is 12 amino acids long. The CDR3 reads CASSWTGYGYTF. The CDR3 bases are TGTGCCAGCAGCTGGACAGGGTATGGCTACACCTTC.

The rearrangement uses TRBV7-3 and TRBJ2-3, with D possibly called TRBD1 or TRBD2 (5 bases each). CDR3 length: 15 amino acids. Germline V gene sequence: CDR1 SGHTA, CDR2 FQGTGA. The V and J ends lost 5 bases and 1 base respectively, with 13 bases between them. CDR3 in DNA: TGTGCCAGCAGCCCCGGGACGCCCCGCACAGATACGCAGTATTTT. It translates to CASSPGTPRTDTQYF.

This chain connects TRBV27 to TRBJ1-5, with a weak D call TRBD1 (5 bases). In germline, CDR1 is MNHEY, CDR2 SMNVEV (reference sequence). Deletions cut 3 bases from V and 3 bases from J, with 12 bases between. This CDR3 contains 15 residues. The CDR3: CASSFQGGSNQPQHF. The CDR3, as DNA: TGTGCCAGCAGTTTTCAGGGAGGATCCAATCAGCCCCAGCATTTT.

CDR3 nucleotide sequence: TGTGCCAGCAGCCCGAGCCCAAGTACGGCCTATGGCTACACCTTC. Translation: CASSPSPSTAYGYTF. The chain carries TRBV7-2 and TRBJ1-2; unclear D gene. Germline V gives CDR1 SGHTA, CDR2 FQGNSA. CDR3 length: 15 amino acids. V lost 5 bases and J 4 bases, leaving 17 bases between the germline ends. Full variable domain (outside the CDR3, taken from reference TRBV7-2 and TRBJ1-2): GAGVSQSPSNKVTEKGKDVELRCDPISGHTALYWYRQSLGQGLEFLIYFQGNSAPDKSGLPSDRFSAERTGGSVSTLTIQRTQQEDSAVYLCASSPSPSTAYGYTFGSGTRLTVV.

The V call is TRBV4-3, the J call TRBJ1-2; D possibly corresponds to TRBD1 (5 bases). Per the germline V gene, CDR1 is LGHNA and CDR2 is YSLEER. V was clipped by 0 bases and J by 1 base, with 15 bases between them. The CDR3 runs to 17 residues. CDR3 nucleotides: TGCGCCAGCAGCCAAGATGCGACAGCTGCAGTTAACTATGGCTACACCTTC. It yields the protein CASSQDATAAVNYGYTF.

CDR3 region: CASSLWDWQGEQFF. In DNA, the CDR3 is TGCGCCAGCAGCTTGTGGGACTGGCAGGGTGAGCAGTTCTTC. V usage is TRBV5-1 and J usage is TRBJ2-1; possibly TRBD2 for D (6 bases). The V gene's germline CDR1 is SGHRS and CDR2 YFSETQ. V shed 1 base and J shed 9 bases, with 14 bases lying between them. This CDR3 has 14 amino acids.

V is TRBV28 and J is TRBJ1-1; D is uncertain. Trimming cost V 5 bases and J 3 bases, with 10 bases left between them. This CDR3 spans 13 amino acids. CDR1 and CDR2 from the germline V gene are MDHEN and SYDVKM. CDR3 residues: CASSGFAYTEAFF. The DNA for the CDR3 is TGTGCCAGCAGTGGATTCGCATACACTGAAGCTTTCTTT. Filled out from reference TRBV28 and TRBJ1-1, the complete variable domain reads DVKVTQSSRYLVKRTGEKVFLECVQDMDHENMFWYRQDPGLGLRLIYFSYDVKMKEKGDIPEGYSVSREKKERFSLILESASTNQTSMYLCASSGFAYTEAFFGQGTRLTVV.

This chain links TRBV2 with TRBJ2-7; TRBD2 matches at 7 bases. Germline-derived CDR1 and CDR2 are SNHLY and FYNNEI. This CDR3 region has 12 residues. V shed 6 bases and J 2 bases; nucleotides not matched to a gene: 1. CDR3 region: CASRAGPYEQYF. In nucleotides, the CDR3 is TGTGCCAGCAGAGCGGGGCCCTACGAGCAGTACTTC.